The entry that follows covers one T cell receptor beta chain sequence. Its antigen is not identified. TRB cDNA was prepared as libraries by UMI-labeled 5' RACE. Reprocessing the 5' RACE reads, TCRdb reports a single entry for every CDR3 protein and omits DNA. This sample's table reports over 70,000 distinct CDR3 sequences. These data belong to a study of CXCR3-negative and CXCR3-positive naive CD8 T cells. General study points: A higher hydrophobicity marked the TRB CDR3s of CXCR3-positive naive cells versus CXCR3-negative naive cells.

Germline loops: CDR1 MNHEY, CDR2 SMNVEV (reference sequence). The CDR3 loop spans 13 amino acids. Input material: naive CXCR3+ CD8+ T cells from blood. Noted subset: CD45RO-CCR7+CD27+CD95- naive CD8+ T cells expressing CXCR3 (TNR3+). The clonotype originates from a human donor in good health. Some clones in this sample may be carry-over from other donors' samples. The chain joins TRBV27 to TRBJ2-7. Here the CDR3 reads CASSLGSPYEQYF.